This is a list of T cell receptor beta chains from one sample in a study of T cell repertoires in cytomegalovirus infection. TCRdb re-derived calls from the reads in MiXCR, one entry per CDR3 protein. The sample holds about a million distinct CDR3 sequences, less than 35% seen once. No antigen has been identified for these receptors. Material: cultured CD8+ T cells from PBMCs, obtained from culture after CMV antigen stimulation. These receptors came from a human donor in good health (CMV status not recorded). Some clones in this sample may be carry-over from other donors' samples. Both conserved end residues are part of each CDR3. The order of the fields is V gene, D gene, J gene, CDR3 protein. A D gene is named only where the DNA matches it firmly.

TRBV7-4,TRBD1,TRBJ1-3,CASSSTGGPGNTIYF
TRBV29-1,NA,TRBJ1-1,CSVQTGTNTEAFF
TRBV7-2,TRBD1,TRBJ1-5,CASSLGTGAVYQPQHF
TRBV11-2,NA,TRBJ1-2,CASSRQSTQWGYTF
TRBV7-8,NA,TRBJ1-1,CASSSRHEAFF
TRBV20-1,NA,TRBJ2-7,CSARDRQVSYEQYF
TRBV20-1,NA,TRBJ1-2,CSARGGEEANYGYTF
TRBV4-1,NA,TRBJ1-5,CASSQEPHSNQPQHF
TRBV12-3/TRBV12-4,NA,TRBJ2-6,CASTPGPGANVLTF
TRBV7-9,TRBD1,TRBJ1-1,CASSLIGQGVEEVRNTEAFF
TRBV19,NA,TRBJ1-2,CASSSSRRINYGYTF
TRBV7-9,NA,TRBJ2-1,CASSPPLNEQFF
TRBV25-1,NA,TRBJ1-2,CASSESGAGLNGYTF
TRBV27,TRBD1,TRBJ2-1,CASSLPQGVLLGEQFF
TRBV29-1,NA,TRBJ1-2,CSVEDRVTNYGYTF
TRBV5-4,NA,TRBJ2-5,CASTSQDDAQETQYF
TRBV24-1,NA,TRBJ1-1,CATSDSQGGTEAFF
TRBV27,NA,TRBJ2-3,CASSLGPLRYTQYF
TRBV6-2/TRBV6-3,NA,TRBJ2-7,CASSYGEWPSYEQYF
TRBV6-2/TRBV6-3,NA,TRBJ2-5,CASSSAQGWGGTWETQYF
TRBV7-2,NA,TRBJ2-3,CVSSLEGGGVDTQYF
TRBV2,NA,TRBJ1-2,CAGGQHSNYGYTF
TRBV27,NA,TRBJ2-6,CASSFLRSGANVLTF
TRBV6-5,NA,TRBJ2-3,CASRSEGYSTDTQYF
TRBV7-2,NA,TRBJ1-2,CASSLGSQIYGYTF
TRBV7-9,NA,TRBJ2-3,CAGVEAGNFGTDTQYF
TRBV6-8,NA,TRBJ1-4,CASGATNEKLFF
TRBV25-1,TRBD2,TRBJ2-3,CASSEGGLAGRDTQYF
TRBV12-3/TRBV12-4,NA,TRBJ2-3,CASSLAKVGPLADTQYF